The 16 T cell receptor beta chains listed next were all sequenced from one sample in a study of long-term antiretroviral therapy in people with HIV (dated by TCRdb to between 2021 and 2024). Sequencing of the TRB variable region was done with the immunoSEQ hsTCRB v3.0 assay at survey level resolution. Entries here come from immuneACCESS through TCRdb and include only in-frame sequences with V and J called. Some clones fail to appear in such tables; in the studies checked, an unresolved V gene covers under half of the shortfall, and the cause of the remainder is unknown. In all, the sample holds 36,000 or so clones, and over 75% of those were seen once. 6% to 7% of the sample is taken by the ten largest. Sequencing used unsorted PBMCs, obtained 0.6 years after starting antiretroviral therapy. The receptor source for this set is a man between 18 and 35 years old with HIV.

Only a few counts were recorded for this clone. The CDR3 spells CASSPRGLHQPQHF. The CDR3 DNA follows: TGCGCCAGCAGTCCAAGGGGTCTTCATCAGCCCCAGCATTTT. The gene calls are TRBV10-2 and TRBJ1-5; D is possibly TRBD1 (5 bases). Germline loops: CDR1 WSHSY, CDR2 SAAADI. The CDR3 loop spans 14 amino acids. Deletions cut 5 bases from V and 5 bases from J, with 13 bases between.

This clone occurred once. The gene calls are TRBV2 and TRBJ2-3; D is possibly TRBD2 (5 bases). The germline V and J ends were trimmed by 2 bases and 2 bases, with 11 bases remaining between them. Germline assignment: CDR1 SNHLY and CDR2 FYNNEI. The CDR3 has 15 residues. This CDR3 is CASSESAGFTDTQYF. The CDR3 DNA reads TGTGCCAGCAGTGAAAGTGCGGGTTTCACAGATACGCAGTATTTT.

Only one count was recorded for this clone. V and J are TRBV18 and TRBJ1-2; TRBD1 is a possible D gene (6 bases). Trimming took off 2 bases at V and 3 bases at J, with 13 bases between the two ends. Germline-derived CDR1 and CDR2 are KGHSH and LQKENI. The CDR3 is made up of 15 amino acids. CDR3 in amino acids: CASSPGGRGDYGYTF. CDR3 nucleotide sequence: TGTGCCAGCTCACCAGGGGGGCGCGGCGACTATGGCTACACCTTC. Filled out from reference TRBV18 and TRBJ1-2, the complete variable domain reads NAGVMQNPRHLVRRRGQEARLRCSPMKGHSHVYWYRQLPEEGLKFMVYLQKENIIDESGMPKERFSAEFPKEGPSILRIQQVVRGDSAAYFCASSPGGRGDYGYTFGSGTRLTVV.

The CDR3 DNA reads TGTGCCAGCGGGACGTATAGCAATCAGCCCCAGCATTTT. Translated: CASGTYSNQPQHF. The V call is TRBV6-5, the J call TRBJ1-5, with a possible D match to TRBD1 (5 bases). Deletions cut 8 bases from V and 0 bases from J, with 8 bases between. The CDR3 extends over 13 amino acids. Per germline, CDR1 MNHEY and CDR2 SVGAGI.

The rearrangement uses TRBV2 and TRBJ2-1; D call uncertain. The CDR3 runs to 11 residues. V dropped 7 bases and J dropped 5 bases, with 6 bases sitting between them. Germline CDR1 SNHLY, CDR2 FYNNEI. CDR3 in amino acids: CASKTNNEQFF. CDR3 coding DNA: TGTGCCAGCAAAACGAACAATGAGCAGTTCTTC.

The V gene is TRBV13, the J gene TRBJ1-4, with TRBD1 as a possible D gene (5 bases). Germline CDR1 reads PRHDT; CDR2 reads FYEKMQ (reference sequence). CDR3 length: 16 amino acids. The V and J ends lost 0 bases and 3 bases respectively, with 11 bases between them. Written as DNA, the CDR3 is TGTGCCAGCAGCTTAGGCCGGGGGAGGTCTAATGAAAAACTGTTTTTT. The encoded protein is CASSLGRGRSNEKLFF. The variable domain in full, completed from reference TRBV13 and TRBJ1-4, reads AAGVIQSPRHLIKEKRETATLKCYPIPRHDTVYWYQQGPGQDPQFLISFYEKMQSDKGSIPDRFSAQQFSDYHSELNMSSLELGDSALYFCASSLGRGRSNEKLFFGSGTQLSVL.

The CDR3 loop reads CASSPPWAGTNTEAFF. CDR3 coding DNA: TGTGCCAGCTCACCACCGTGGGCAGGGACGAACACTGAAGCTTTCTTT. The V and J genes are TRBV18 and TRBJ1-1; D perhaps matches TRBD1 (5 bases). CDR3 length equals 16 residues. V was clipped by 0 bases and J by 1 base, with 12 bases between them. CDR1 and CDR2 (germline): KGHSH, LQKENI.

The V call is TRBV27, the J call TRBJ2-3; D is unresolved. The germline gives CDR1 MNHEY, CDR2 SMNVEV (reference sequence). V was cut by 2 bases and J by 3 bases, with 6 bases left in between. This CDR3 has 13 residues. The DNA of the CDR3 is TGTGCCAGCAGTTTAGTCCAAACAGATACGCAGTATTTT. This translates into CASSLVQTDTQYF.

J is TRBJ2-1 and V is TRBV7-9, with D tentatively TRBD2 (6 bases). This CDR3 has 12 amino acids. Trimming cost V 2 bases and J 10 bases, with 9 bases left between them. Germline lookup yields CDR1 SEHNR and CDR2 FQNEAQ (reference sequence). CDR3 sequence reads: CASSLFGGEQFF. The CDR3 region has the DNA TGTGCCAGCAGCTTATTTGGGGGGGAGCAGTTCTTC. Complete variable domain (other parts from reference TRBV7-9 and TRBJ2-1): DTGVSQNPRHKITKRGQNVTFRCDPISEHNRLYWYRQTLGQGPEFLTYFQNEAQLEKSRLLSDRFSAERPKGSFSTLEIQRTEQGDSAMYLCASSLFGGEQFFGPGTRLTVL.

This clone has a handful of counts. The chain combines TRBV30 with TRBJ1-1; D is uncertain. V was cut by 0 bases and J by 2 bases, with 7 bases left in between. This CDR3 spans 13 amino acids. CDR1 and CDR2 from the germline V gene are GTSNPN and SVGIG (reference sequence). This CDR3 is CAWSVRGNTEAFF. As DNA, the CDR3 is TGTGCCTGGAGTGTACGAGGAAACACTGAAGCTTTCTTT.

This chain connects TRBV30 to TRBJ1-1; no clear D. Germline V gene data show CDR1 as GTSNPN and CDR2 as SVGIG (reference sequence). The CDR3 covers 13 residues. Trimming removed 2 bases from V and 4 bases from J, with 11 bases in between. CDR3 region: CAWSPKGSTEAFF. CDR3 bases: TGTGCCTGGAGTCCGAAAGGGAGCACTGAAGCTTTCTTT. Using reference TRBV30 and TRBJ1-1 for the parts outside the CDR3, the full variable domain is SQTIHQWPATLVQPVGSPLSLECTVEGTSNPNLYWYRQAAGRGLQLLFYSVGIGQISSEVPQNLSASRPQDRQFILSSKKLLLSDSGFYLCAWSPKGSTEAFFGQGTRLTVV.

This clone occurred once. The chain combines TRBV7-2 with TRBJ2-1, with 13 bases matching TRBD2. Germline loops: CDR1 SGHTA, CDR2 FQGNSA. Germline trimming cut 4 bases from V and 7 bases from J; bases unmatched to any gene: 7. This CDR3 contains 16 residues. CDR3 residues: CASSSRTSGSRNEQFF. The DNA for the CDR3 is TGTGCCAGCAGCTCGCGGACTAGCGGGAGCAGAAATGAGCAGTTCTTC.

The chain joins TRBV28 to TRBJ2-7; a weak D match, TRBD2 (5 bases). V was pared by 5 bases and J by 4 bases, with 15 bases between. CDR1 and CDR2 from the germline V gene are MDHEN and SYDVKM. The CDR3 length is 14 residues. CDR3 sequence: CASSGSGLLYEQYF. The CDR3 DNA sequence: TGTGCCAGCAGTGGTTCCGGACTTCTATACGAGCAGTACTTC.

This clone appeared a single time. This chain connects TRBV9 to TRBJ1-2; unclear D gene. V was trimmed by 0 bases and J by 5 bases, leaving 11 bases between them. The CDR3 runs 14 residues. Germline assignment: CDR1 SGDLS and CDR2 YYNGEE. CDR3 sequence (DNA): TGTGCCAGCAGCGTAGCCCTGGCGGCATATGGCTACACCTTC. This encodes CASSVALAAYGYTF.

This chain joins TRBV6-5 and TRBJ1-5, with D tentatively TRBD1 (5 bases). Looked up from germline, CDR1 is MNHEY and CDR2 is SVGAGI. The CDR3 length is 15 residues. V gave up 5 bases and J gave up 1 base, with 12 bases separating them. CDR3 amino acids: CASSRRDRSNQPQHF. Written as DNA, the CDR3 is TGTGCCAGCAGTCGCAGGGATCGAAGCAATCAGCCCCAGCATTTT.

The V and J genes are TRBV4-3 and TRBJ2-6; either TRBD1 or TRBD2 may supply D (5 bases each). This CDR3 is built from 17 residues. Germline values: CDR1 LGHNA, CDR2 YSLEER. V lost 4 bases and J 0 bases, leaving 13 bases between the germline ends. CDR3 DNA sequence: TGCGCCAGCAGCCGCTGGGACCAAAGCTCTGGGGCCAACGTCCTGACTTTC. Amino acids: CASSRWDQSSGANVLTF.